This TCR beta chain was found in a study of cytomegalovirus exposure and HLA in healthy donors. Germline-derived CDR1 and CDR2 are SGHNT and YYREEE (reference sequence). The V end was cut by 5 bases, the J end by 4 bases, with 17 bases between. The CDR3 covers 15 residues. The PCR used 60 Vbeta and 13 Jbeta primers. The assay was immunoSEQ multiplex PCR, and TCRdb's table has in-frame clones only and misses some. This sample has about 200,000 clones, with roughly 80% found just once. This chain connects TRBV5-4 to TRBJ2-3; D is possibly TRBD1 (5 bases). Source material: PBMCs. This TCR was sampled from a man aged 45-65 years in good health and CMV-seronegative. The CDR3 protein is CASRTAPKQADTQYF. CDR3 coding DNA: TGTGCCAGCAGGACAGCCCCTAAGCAGGCAGATACGCAGTATTTT. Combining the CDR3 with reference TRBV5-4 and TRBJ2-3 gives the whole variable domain ETGVTQSPTHLIKTRGQQVTLRCSSQSGHNTVSWYQQALGQGPQFIFQYYREEENGRGNFPPRFSGLQFPNYSSELNVNALELDDSALYLCASRTAPKQADTQYFGPGTRLTVL.